These 32 T cell receptor beta chains share one sample of origin, sequenced in a study of graft-versus-host responses after intestinal transplantation. Their antigen targets remain unknown. Profiling relied on immunoSEQ multiplex PCR, and the TCRdb table lists in-frame clones only, not all of them. Here the sample spans some 76,000 clones, around 90% being singletons. Material: unstimulated CD8+ T cells sorted from spleen or lymph node cells, obtained before transplant. These TCRs come from a human donor who was the organ donor for an intestinal transplant.

The count of this clone is one. The chain recombines TRBV5-6 with TRBJ2-7, with TRBD1 identical over 9 bases. This CDR3 region has 14 residues. The V gene end was trimmed by 2 bases and the J gene end by 3 bases; junction bases not matched to a gene: 3. The germline V gene has CDR1 SGHDT and CDR2 YYEEEE. CDR3 in DNA: TGTGCCAGCAGCTTCAACAGGGGGCTCTACGAGCAGTACTTC. Its protein product is CASSFNRGLYEQYF.

The chain carries TRBV6-5 and TRBJ1-1; D gene ambiguous. CDR3 length: 13 residues. CDR1 and CDR2 from the germline V gene are MNHEY and SVGAGI. The ends were cut back, 8 bases at V and 2 bases at J, with 12 bases in the middle. The CDR3 DNA follows: TGTGCCAGCCGGGAGGGATTAAACACTGAAGCTTTCTTT. Translated: CASREGLNTEAFF.

The V call is TRBV21-1, the J call TRBJ1-1. TRBV21-1 is assigned pseudogene status. The CDR3 runs to 17 residues. CDR3 nucleotides: TGTGCCAGCAGCTTGGACGATATCGGGGGGCCCATCTTGCCAGCTTTCTTT. Translation gives CASSLDDIGGPILPAFF.

The chain carries TRBV30 and TRBJ2-2; D is unclear. The CDR3 is 11 amino acids. In germline, CDR1 is GTSNPN, CDR2 SVGIG (reference sequence). V shed 6 bases and J shed 5 bases, with 7 bases lying between them. This CDR3 is CACVKTGELFF. DNA for the CDR3: TGTGCCTGCGTCAAGACCGGGGAGCTGTTTTTT. Complete variable domain (other parts from reference TRBV30 and TRBJ2-2): SQTIHQWPATLVQPVGSPLSLECTVEGTSNPNLYWYRQAAGRGLQLLFYSVGIGQISSEVPQNLSASRPQDRQFILSSKKLLLSDSGFYLCACVKTGELFFGEGSRLTVL.

This chain links TRBV7-2 with TRBJ1-6; no clear D gene. There are 14 residues in the CDR3. CDR1 SGHTA and CDR2 FQGNSA come from the germline V gene. Trimming pared 2 bases from V and 9 bases from J, leaving 11 bases between. The CDR3 protein is CASSLFTRGSPLHF. Here the CDR3 DNA reads TGTGCCAGCAGCTTATTTACGCGAGGTTCACCCCTCCACTTT.

This sequence joins TRBV27 and TRBJ1-1, with 7 bases identical to TRBD1. V trimming: 5 bases; J trimming: 1 base; junction bases outside the gene matches: 13. The germline V gene has CDR1 MNHEY and CDR2 SMNVEV (reference sequence). The CDR3 totals 17 residues. The CDR3: CASSPPDRAERNTEAFF. The DNA of the CDR3 is TGTGCCAGCAGTCCACCTGACAGGGCGGAAAGGAACACTGAAGCTTTCTTT.

V usage is TRBV4-1 and J usage is TRBJ1-5; the D gene is possibly TRBD1 (5 bases). Germline V CDR1 and CDR2: MGHRA, YSYEKL. The CDR3 has 14 residues. V was clipped by 0 bases and J by 7 bases, with 10 bases between them. This CDR3 is CASSQDPQGQPQHF. CDR3 sequence (DNA): TGCGCCAGCAGCCAAGACCCTCAGGGCCAGCCCCAGCATTTT.

V usage is TRBV2 and J usage is TRBJ2-6; D gene ambiguous. This CDR3 contains 16 residues. V shed 8 bases and J shed 1 base, with 15 bases lying between them. Germline V gene sequence: CDR1 SNHLY, CDR2 FYNNEI. The CDR3 spells CASYWSFGSGANVLTF. CDR3 bases: TGTGCCAGCTATTGGTCTTTCGGGTCTGGGGCCAACGTCCTGACTTTC.

This rearrangement joins TRBV19 to TRBJ1-2; 8 bases map to TRBD1. J gave up 6 bases and V 6 bases, and 15 bases lay outside the gene matches. This CDR3 comprises 16 residues. Looked up from germline, CDR1 is LNHDA and CDR2 is SQIVND (reference sequence). The CDR3 loop reads CASSRLHIRGPHGYTF. In nucleotides, the CDR3 is TGTGCCAGTAGCCGCCTCCATATCAGGGGGCCGCATGGCTACACCTTC. Looking up the rest from reference TRBV19 and TRBJ1-2 gives the full variable domain: DGGITQSPKYLFRKEGQNVTLSCEQNLNHDAMYWYRQDPGQGLRLIYYSQIVNDFQKGDIAEGYSVSREKKESFPLTVTSAQKNPTAFYLCASSRLHIRGPHGYTFGSGTRLTVV.

The V call is TRBV29-1, the J call TRBJ2-7; D not certain. This CDR3 region has 10 residues. V lost 5 bases, J lost 4 bases, and 6 bases lay in between. Germline CDR1 and CDR2: SQVTM and ANQGSEA. The CDR3 DNA is TGCAGCGTTCTAGTGTACGAGCAGTACTTC. This translates into CSVLVYEQYF.

The rearrangement links TRBV25-1 to TRBJ1-2, with D tentatively TRBD1 (6 bases). Trimming left V 4 bases short and J 4 bases short, with 19 bases between. CDR3 length: 16 residues. Germline CDR1 reads MGHDK; CDR2 reads SYGVNS. The CDR3 region has the DNA TGTGCCAGCAGTGCTCCCCTCGGAGACAGGTCCTATGGCTACACCTTC. Translated, it gives CASSAPLGDRSYGYTF.

This CDR3 reads CASSLDGGTGQPQHF. The DNA of the CDR3 is TGTGCCAGCAGCTTAGACGGGGGAACAGGTCAGCCCCAGCATTTT. This chain uses TRBV7-2 with TRBJ1-5; D might be TRBD1 (5 bases). The CDR3 sequence is 15 residues long. V was pared by 1 base and J by 6 bases, with 13 bases between. Germline V lookup: CDR1 SGHTA, CDR2 FQGNSA.

The chain employs TRBV2 and TRBJ1-1; D call uncertain. CDR3 length: 11 residues. V lost 8 bases and J 0 bases, leaving 4 bases between the germline ends. The germline V gene encodes CDR1 SNHLY and CDR2 FYNNEI. The CDR3 DNA is TGTGCCAGCCCTATGAACACTGAAGCTTTCTTT. Translation gives CASPMNTEAFF.

The chain employs TRBV4-1 and TRBJ2-1; D is unclear. CDR1 MGHRA and CDR2 YSYEKL come from the germline V gene. This CDR3 spans 15 amino acids. V was clipped by 2 bases and J by 0 bases, with 8 bases between them. This CDR3 is CASSQLSSSYNEQFF. The CDR3, as DNA: TGCGCCAGCAGCCAACTTTCAAGCTCCTACAATGAGCAGTTCTTC.

This chain connects TRBV6-5 to TRBJ2-1; TRBD2 might be the D (7 bases). The CDR3 runs 16 residues. The germline CDR1 and CDR2 sequences are MNHEY and SVGAGI. The germline V and J ends were trimmed by 4 bases and 10 bases, with 23 bases remaining between them. CDR3 sequence reads: CASSSLFGGLGGEQFF. CDR3 coding DNA: TGTGCCAGCAGTTCGTTATTCGGGGGGCTGGGAGGAGAGCAGTTCTTC.

J is TRBJ1-2 and V is TRBV27; tentatively, D is TRBD1 (6 bases). CDR3 length: 12 residues. The V end was cut by 5 bases, the J end by 7 bases, with 11 bases between. Germline V gives CDR1 MNHEY, CDR2 SMNVEV (reference sequence). The CDR3 here is CASSTQGIGYTF. Here the CDR3 DNA reads TGTGCCAGCAGTACGCAGGGGATTGGCTACACCTTC.

The chain is built from TRBV15 and TRBJ1-5; D call uncertain. Germline values: CDR1 LNHNV, CDR2 YYDKDF (reference sequence). CDR3 length: 15 amino acids. Trimming removed 1 base at V and 4 bases at J, with 11 bases between. DNA of the CDR3: TGTGCCACCAGCAGAGTAAGGGCAACAAATCAGCCCCAGCATTTT. Encoded protein: CATSRVRATNQPQHF.

The DNA for the CDR3 is TGTGCCAGCAGTTTGATAAGGGATACGCAGTATTTT. Translation: CASSLIRDTQYF. The chain links TRBV28 to TRBJ2-3, with no clear D. This CDR3 comprises 12 residues. Germline loops: CDR1 MDHEN, CDR2 SYDVKM. V was clipped by 3 bases and J by 6 bases, with 7 bases between them.

CDR3 residues: CASSVGQNTEAFF. The CDR3, as DNA: TGTGCCAGCTCCGTCGGACAGAACACTGAAGCTTTCTTT. The chain joins TRBV18 to TRBJ1-1; D might be TRBD1 (5 bases). The CDR3 contains 13 residues. Trimming pared 6 bases from V and 1 base from J, leaving 9 bases between. The germline CDR1 and CDR2 sequences are KGHSH and LQKENI.

The chain combines TRBV28 with TRBJ2-7, with D perhaps TRBD1 (5 bases). V was shortened by 5 bases and J by 5 bases, with 13 bases between the two germline ends. CDR1 MDHEN and CDR2 SYDVKM come from the germline V gene. The CDR3 runs 13 residues. This CDR3 is CASSTGPVDEQYF. For the CDR3, the DNA is TGTGCCAGCAGTACAGGTCCCGTGGACGAGCAGTACTTC. The full variable domain, with the rest looked up from reference TRBV28 and TRBJ2-7, is DVKVTQSSRYLVKRTGEKVFLECVQDMDHENMFWYRQDPGLGLRLIYFSYDVKMKEKGDIPEGYSVSREKKERFSLILESASTNQTSMYLCASSTGPVDEQYFGPGTRLTVT.

Turning to this clone: An end of the junction does not agree with germline; a read error may underlie this. V gene TRBV6-1 combines with J gene TRBJ1-2; D not resolved. Germline V gene lookup returns CDR1 MNHNS and CDR2 SASEGT. The CDR3 covers 14 residues. The CDR3 region has the DNA TGTGCCAGCAGTTATTTTCCGGCCTTTGATGGGTACACCTTC. Its translation: CASSYFPAFDGYTF.

The CDR3 here is CAWSVQQGLLNTEAFF. CDR3 nucleotides: TGTGCCTGGAGTGTACAACAGGGCCTCTTGAACACTGAAGCTTTCTTT. This rearrangement joins TRBV30 to TRBJ1-1; a possible D gene is TRBD1 (6 bases). The CDR3 extends over 16 amino acids. The germline CDR1 and CDR2 sequences are GTSNPN and SVGIG (reference sequence). Trimming left V 0 bases short and J 0 bases short, with 14 bases between.

The rearrangement uses TRBV19 and TRBJ2-7; no clear D. Trimming left V 1 base short and J 2 bases short, with 9 bases between. This CDR3 comprises 14 residues. CDR1 LNHDA and CDR2 SQIVND come from the germline V gene (reference sequence). DNA for the CDR3: TGTGCCAGTAGTATAGGGACGGGCCCCTACGAGCAGTACTTC. Amino acid sequence: CASSIGTGPYEQYF.

This clone was picked up one time. The chain uses TRBV6-1 and TRBJ1-1; 7 nucleotides match TRBD1. Trimming took 3 bases from V and 4 from J; bases not matched to a gene: 17. The CDR3 extends over 18 amino acids. CDR1 and CDR2 (germline): MNHNS, SASEGT. Here the CDR3 DNA reads TGTGCCAGCAGTGAGAACTCAGGGGTGACAGGGTATACCACTGAAGCTTTCTTT. Translation: CASSENSGVTGYTTEAFF.

This sequence joins TRBV7-8 and TRBJ2-3, with 8 bases fitting TRBD2. Per the germline V gene, CDR1 is SGHVS and CDR2 is FQNEAQ. V shed 3 bases, J shed 2 bases, and the junction held 7 bases outside the gene matches. This CDR3 contains 16 residues. The CDR3 protein is CASSFYGRGVTDTQYF. The CDR3, as DNA: TGTGCCAGCAGCTTCTATGGGCGGGGGGTCACAGATACGCAGTATTTT.

The rearrangement links TRBV7-2 to TRBJ2-5; D call uncertain. Germline-derived CDR1 and CDR2 are SGHTA and FQGNSA. This CDR3 is built from 16 residues. The ends were cut back, 4 bases at V and 4 bases at J, with 19 bases in the middle. DNA of the CDR3: TGTGCCAGCAGCTATCGGGCTCGAACGATGGGAGAGACCCAGTACTTC. Its protein is CASSYRARTMGETQYF. Full variable domain (rest looked up from reference TRBV7-2 and TRBJ2-5): GAGVSQSPSNKVTEKGKDVELRCDPISGHTALYWYRQSLGQGLEFLIYFQGNSAPDKSGLPSDRFSAERTGGSVSTLTIQRTQQEDSAVYLCASSYRARTMGETQYFGPGTRLLVL.

In its sample, this clone was seen a few times. The chain carries TRBV7-3 and TRBJ2-5, with 12 bases that match TRBD2. The CDR3 consists of 17 residues. Germline CDR1 SGHTA, CDR2 FQGTGA. Unmatched junction bases numbered 8, after V lost 2 bases and J lost 4 bases. The CDR3 sequence: CASSLSSGGAIGETQYF. The CDR3 DNA reads as TGTGCCAGCAGCTTATCTAGCGGGGGGGCCATCGGAGAGACCCAGTACTTC.

A word on this clone: The same CDR3 can be traced to other DNA sequences in this sample. This chain connects TRBV6-1 to TRBJ1-5; D remains unclear. The V end lost 4 bases, the J end lost 0 bases, and 7 bases lay between the germline ends. CDR1 and CDR2 from the germline V gene are MNHNS and SASEGT. The length of the CDR3 is 14 residues. In DNA form, the CDR3 reads TGTGCCAGCAGTGGGGGATATAGCAATCAGCCCCAGCATTTT. As protein: CASSGGYSNQPQHF.

This chain joins TRBV5-3 and TRBJ1-4; the D gene is possibly TRBD1 (6 bases). TRBV5-3 is noted as an ORF with a role that remains uncertain. The CDR3 runs 14 residues. V lost 3 bases and J 7 bases, leaving 13 bases between the germline ends. DNA for the CDR3: TGTGCCAGAAGCTCCCAGGGGCGGGGTGAAAAACTGTTTTTT. Its translation is CARSSQGRGEKLFF.

This chain uses TRBV5-1 with TRBJ2-3; 8 nucleotides line up with TRBD2. This CDR3 comprises 16 residues. CDR1 is SGHRS and CDR2 is YFSETQ in the germline V gene. J lost 2 bases, V lost 5 bases, and 10 bases had no gene match. The CDR3 nucleotides are TGCGCCAGCAGGGTGTCAGGACTAGCAACCACAGATACGCAGTATTTT. Encoded protein: CASRVSGLATTDTQYF.

About this clone: Additional DNA sequences in this sample encode the identical CDR3. The rearrangement uses TRBV5-1 and TRBJ2-7; D is perhaps TRBD2 (5 bases). CDR1 is SGHRS and CDR2 is YFSETQ in the germline V gene. The V end lost 0 bases, the J end lost 6 bases, and 10 bases lay between the germline ends. The CDR3 has 13 amino acids. In nucleotides, the CDR3 is TGCGCCAGCAGCTTGGTGGGGAGCCTCGAGCAGTACTTC. Protein: CASSLVGSLEQYF.

This chain connects TRBV30 to TRBJ1-1, with D hard to call. Germline-derived CDR1 and CDR2 are GTSNPN and SVGIG (reference sequence). The germline V and J ends were trimmed by 2 bases and 7 bases, with 8 bases remaining between them. This CDR3 spans 11 amino acids. The DNA of the CDR3 is TGTGCCTGGAGTTATCCCCTTGAAGCTTTCTTT. Protein sequence: CAWSYPLEAFF.